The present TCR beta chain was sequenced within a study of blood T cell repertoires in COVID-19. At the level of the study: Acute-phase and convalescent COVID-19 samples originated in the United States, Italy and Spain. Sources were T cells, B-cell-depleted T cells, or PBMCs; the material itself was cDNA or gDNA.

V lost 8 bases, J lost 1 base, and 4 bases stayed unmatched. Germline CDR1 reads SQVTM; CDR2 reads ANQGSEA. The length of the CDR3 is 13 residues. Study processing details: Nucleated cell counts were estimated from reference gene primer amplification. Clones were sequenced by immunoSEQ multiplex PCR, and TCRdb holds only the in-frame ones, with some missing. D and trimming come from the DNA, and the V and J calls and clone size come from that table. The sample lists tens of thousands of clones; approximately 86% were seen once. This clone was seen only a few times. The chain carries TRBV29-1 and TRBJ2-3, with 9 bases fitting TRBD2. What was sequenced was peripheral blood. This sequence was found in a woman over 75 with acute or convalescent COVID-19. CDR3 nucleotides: TGCAGCCCGCGACTAGCGGGCACAGATACGCAGTATTTT. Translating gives CSPRLAGTDTQYF.